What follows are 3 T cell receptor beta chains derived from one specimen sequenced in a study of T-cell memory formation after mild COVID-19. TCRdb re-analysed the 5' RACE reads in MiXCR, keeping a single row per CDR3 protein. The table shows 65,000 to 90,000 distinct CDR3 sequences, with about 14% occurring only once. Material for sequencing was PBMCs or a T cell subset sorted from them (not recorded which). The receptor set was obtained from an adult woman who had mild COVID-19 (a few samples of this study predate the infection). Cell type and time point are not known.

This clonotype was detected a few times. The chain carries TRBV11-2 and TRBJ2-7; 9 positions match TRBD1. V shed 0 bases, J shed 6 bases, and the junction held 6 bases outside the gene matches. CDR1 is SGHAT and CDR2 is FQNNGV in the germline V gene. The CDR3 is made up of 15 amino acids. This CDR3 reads CASSLDRTGVREQYF. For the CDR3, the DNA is TGTGCCAGCAGCTTAGATAGGACAGGGGTACGCGAGCAGTACTTC.

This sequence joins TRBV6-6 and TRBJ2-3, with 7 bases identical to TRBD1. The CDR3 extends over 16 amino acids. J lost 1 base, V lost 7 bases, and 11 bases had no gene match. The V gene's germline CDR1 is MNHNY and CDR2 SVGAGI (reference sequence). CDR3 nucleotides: TGTGCCAGCAACGAAATAGGGGGCGCGGGCACAGATACGCAGTATTTT. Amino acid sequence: CASNEIGGAGTDTQYF.

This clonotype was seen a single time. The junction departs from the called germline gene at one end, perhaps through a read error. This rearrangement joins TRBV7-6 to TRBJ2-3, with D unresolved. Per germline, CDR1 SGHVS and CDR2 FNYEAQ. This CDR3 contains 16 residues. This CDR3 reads CASSLESSLFTDTRYF. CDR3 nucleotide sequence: TGTGCCAGCAGCTTAGAGAGTAGCCTATTCACAGATACGCGGTATTTT.